This TCR beta chain was profiled in a study of early stage breast cancer tumors. Profiled with immunoSEQ multiplex PCR; TCRdb holds only in-frame clones, not every one. The profile shows roughly 48,000 clones, approximately 80% of them singletons. CDR3 length: 14 residues. Trimming left V 7 bases short and J 5 bases short, with 17 bases between. Germline values: CDR1 SEHNR, CDR2 FQNEAQ (reference sequence). This chain connects TRBV7-9 to TRBJ2-5; D call uncertain. Sequenced material: blood. This receptor was obtained from a person aged 45-60 years with breast cancer. CDR3 residues: CASTKTAAPETQYF. The CDR3 DNA is TGTGCCAGCACCAAGACTGCGGCCCCCGAGACCCAGTACTTC.